This T cell receptor beta chain originates from a study of blood T cell repertoires in COVID-19 (dated by TCRdb to 2018 to 2021). Broadly, across the study: Collaborator samples came from the United States, Italy and Spain and covered acute and convalescent phases of COVID-19. The material from the prospective study consisted of cDNA or gDNA derived from T cells, B-cell-depleted T cells, or PBMCs. Deeply sampled blood TCRbeta repertoires from subjects exposed to, actively infected with, or recovered from COVID-19 were included in the dataset. The repertoires were released in a freely available public database intended as a resource for research on the immune response to SARS-CoV-2. Samples were obtained from the ongoing ImmuneRACE study (first 160 participants) and from over 1,000 subjects provided by 6 global collaborators. Nearly every sample came with metadata listing a de-identified subject ID, COVID-19 status, age in years and sex. HLA class I and class II types, where available, came from metadata supplied by the sample provider rather than from assay-based typing. Overall study outcomes, separate from this receptor: The amount of clinical and demographic metadata varied by source and participant and was provided uncurated.

At one collaborating source in Seattle, patients were enrolled during active infection and were followed longitudinally through the course of disease. The collaborating institutions used their own protocols to collect whole blood in K2EDTA tubes. For TCRbeta analysis, collaborators shipped samples as frozen whole blood, isolated PBMCs, or DNA extracted from either of those sample types. Concerning this clone itself: No cognate antigen has been identified for it. It has no much larger one-base neighbor in the sample; base qualities were not kept.

Sequences LGHDT (CDR1) and YNNKEL (CDR2) are obtained from the germline V gene (reference sequence). The CDR3 sequence holds 16 residues, the cysteine and phenylalanine included. Only the CDR3 portion is preserved as DNA: 48 bases, with reading frame beginning at the first base. Clipping removes 5 bases from V and 8 bases from J, with 11 as the unmatched junction base count. TCRbeta CDR3 regions were amplified from genomic DNA using the immunoSEQ Assay, a bias-controlled multiplex PCR. Concerning the study's data processing: The number of nucleated cells in each sample was estimated from the amplification of reference gene primers within the assay. Sequence reads were collapsed and filtered to measure the absolute abundance of every unique TCRbeta CDR3 rearrangement. For each sample, productive Simpson clonality was calculated as the square root of Simpson's diversity index across productive rearrangements. Sourced from immuneACCESS, this table was stored by TCRdb with only in-frame sequences that have V and J called. A share of the clones is absent; for the studies checked, an unresolved V gene accounts for under half, and the remainder has no known explanation. The V and J calls and clone size are taken from that table; D and trimming were inferred from the DNA. The sample has about 170,000 clones on record, around 90% of them singletons. Around 4.8% of the sample rests with the top ten.

The receptor's source is a man aged 18 to 30 with COVID-19, enrolled during active disease. The rearrangement joined TRBV3-1 (or the pseudogene TRBV3-2) to TRBJ2-4, with 11 bases aligning to TRBD2. Sequencing input: peripheral blood. CDR3 protein: CASSISGRAGLHIQYF. The DNA sequence is as follows: TGTGCCAGCAGCATTAGCGGGAGGGCCGGTTTGCACATTCAGTACTTC.